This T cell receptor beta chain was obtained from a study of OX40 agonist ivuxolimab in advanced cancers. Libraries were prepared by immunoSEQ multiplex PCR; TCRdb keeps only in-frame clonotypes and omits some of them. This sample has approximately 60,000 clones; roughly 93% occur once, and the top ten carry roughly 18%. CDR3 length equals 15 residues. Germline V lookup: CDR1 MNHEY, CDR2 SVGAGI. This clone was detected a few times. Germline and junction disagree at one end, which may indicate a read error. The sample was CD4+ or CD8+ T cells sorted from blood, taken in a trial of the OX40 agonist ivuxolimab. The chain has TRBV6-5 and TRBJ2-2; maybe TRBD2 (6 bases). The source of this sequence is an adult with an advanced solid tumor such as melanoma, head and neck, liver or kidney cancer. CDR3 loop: CASSYSRGTTGELFF. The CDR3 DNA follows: TGTGCCAGCAGTTACTCCCGGGGGACCACCGGAGAGCTGTTTTTT.